This TCR beta chain was captured by sequencing in a study of T-cell memory formation after mild COVID-19. Study details: For the most part, TCR clusters were specific to one donor.

V gave up 4 bases and J gave up 6 bases, with 15 bases separating them. Germline CDR1 MGHRA, CDR2 YSYEKL. The CDR3 covers 15 residues. The table lists this clonotype with a few counts. The antigen remains undetermined. Study observations and caveats: Mostly located in CM and EM were contracting CD4+ clones, with contracting CD8+ clones located in EMRA. Detection of some responders pre-infection suggested pre-existing cross-reactive memory T cells participated.

5'RACE primed from the constant segment yielded TCR alpha and TCR beta cDNA libraries bearing sample barcodes and UMIs. TCRdb independently ran MiXCR on the 5' RACE reads; one entry per CDR3 protein. The sample shows about 110,000 distinct CDR3 sequences, roughly an eighth of them seen only once. The receptor comes from a man aged 18 to 35 who had mild COVID-19 (a few samples of this study predate the infection). Cell type and time point are not known. Sequencing was carried out using PBMCs or a T cell subset sorted from them (not recorded which). This chain joins TRBV4-1 and TRBJ2-2; the D gene could be TRBD1 or TRBD2 (5 bases each). The CDR3 bases are TGCGCCAGCAGCCCCGGGGCTAGGTGGTCCGGGGAGCTGTTTTTT. Its translation is CASSPGARWSGELFF.